This TCR beta chain was identified in a study of T cells in Graves' hyperthyroidism and ophthalmopathy (dated by TCRdb to between 2018 and 2021). Study-wide context: Peripheral blood samples were taken at initial diagnosis, before any treatment was given. Thyroid tissue and blood T-cell repertoires from roughly six Graves' hyperthyroidism patients were also compared in the study. According to the paper, TCR Vbeta CDR3 sequencing was carried out on some 140 peripheral blood samples, which came from about 45 ophthalmopathy, around 74 hyperthyroidism and roughly 17 progressor patients. After sampling, hyperthyroidism patients received methimazole starting at 30 mg daily, and ophthalmopathy patients received high-dose intravenous methylprednisolone. Whether ophthalmopathy could be predicted prospectively was tested in an independent validation cohort made up of under 20 hyperthyroidism patients plus 17 patients who later progressed to ophthalmopathy. The roughly 94 discovery patients were randomly divided into training and test sets at a 7:3 ratio. TCR V-J signatures able to tell the groups apart were searched for in a discovery cohort of around 95 patients, of whom about 40 had Graves' ophthalmopathy and some 60 had stable Graves' hyperthyroidism. Here is what the overall study found, with its caveats: Most expanded thyroid clonotypes (frequency above 0.001) were also detected in blood, a finding suggesting that blood repertoires may reflect thyroid immune responses. In cross-validation, a model built on a 13 V-J signature told ophthalmopathy apart from stable hyperthyroidism with under 90% sensitivity and 81% to 82% specificity, and in testing the same model reached 80%/75%. During validation, the model predicted progression to ophthalmopathy a median of approximately six months ahead of onset, with 70.59% sensitivity and 72% to 80% specificity. No statistical method was used to set the sample size in advance, and investigators knew the group allocation.

Amplification of TCR beta CDR3 regions was carried out from RNA transcripts. A first-round RT-PCR of the TCR CDR3 used the HTBI primer set with the Qiagen OneStep RT-PCR kit. Libraries were constructed in a second round of multiplex PCR, after which size selection and purification were performed. Paired-end sequencing of the libraries was performed with 100 bp reads on an Illumina HiSeq2000. On the authors' methods: SOAPnuke was used to process the raw data, removing reads that contained adapters or uncalled bases, had a mean Phred below 15, or lacked an exact match to the constant primer or identifier. COPE v1.2.5 was used to merge the high-quality paired reads, and each unique nucleotide sequence was defined as a clonotype. Clonotypes were aligned to IMGT TRBV, TRBD and TRBJ reference segments using MiTCR v1.1. The analysis was restricted to V-J combinations with a frequency above 0.0001, which together covered just over 98% of the repertoires. A TCS score was defined as the ratio between F50 (clonal expansion) and ExV (chaos), using BLOSUM62-based TCRdist between CDR3 peptides within each V-J. Welch's t-statistics and random forest reduced around 510 V-J features to roughly 13, which were used in a naive Bayes classifier (R e1071). The public reads were quality trimmed at Q25 with fastp and then assembled into clones with MiXCR by TCRdb, keeping productive beta chains. Rows with one shared CDR3 protein collapse into an entry with the most common genes and DNA. TCRdb, not the authors, supplied the V and J calls. A total of more than 300,000 distinct CDR3 sequences appear in this sample, 18% of them only once. 40% of the sample is taken by the ten largest.

There are 14 amino acids in the CDR3, from cysteine to phenylalanine inclusive. Only CDR3 DNA remains: 42 bases, in frame from the first base. V is shortened by 5 bases, J by 3 bases, and the region joining them spans 14 bases. The germline V gene (reference sequence) gives CDR1 as MNHEY and CDR2 as SMNVEV. Moderately to severely active disease, a Clinical Activity Score of at least 3, a NOSPECS grade of at least 4, and a duration under 3 months were present in ophthalmopathy patients. Any patient with an uncontrolled infection, another autoimmune disease, pregnancy or lactation was excluded. Diagnoses relied on clinical symptoms, serum thyroxine and TRAb, thyroid ultrasound and orbital computed tomography. Ficoll-Paque density gradient centrifugation was used to isolate PBMCs from about 9.4 ml of fresh peripheral blood. Trizol reagent was used to extract total RNA, and RNA quality was then checked on an Agilent 2100 Bioanalyzer.

This clonotype was counted only a few times. The antigen it binds to is not known. Base qualities are not recorded, but no much larger clone differs from it by a single base. This sequence was found in a man younger than 35 with Graves' ophthalmopathy. Material: blood. Recombination joined TRBV27 with TRBJ2-7; no D gene can be assigned with confidence. The nucleotide sequence is TGTGCCAGCAGTGGGCTATCGAGCCTCTACGAGCAGTACTTC. This translates into CASSGLSSLYEQYF.